The rows below give T cell receptor beta chains drawn from one sample of a study of OX40 agonist ivuxolimab in advanced cancers. TCRdb's table, derived via immunoSEQ multiplex PCR, lists solely in-frame clones and lacks some. The sample lists tens of thousands of clones, roughly 89% occurring once. The sample consisted of CD4+ or CD8+ T cells sorted from blood, taken in a trial of the OX40 agonist ivuxolimab. These receptors all come from an adult with an advanced solid tumor such as melanoma, head and neck, liver or kidney cancer. CDR3s include the opening cysteine and the closing phenylalanine or tryptophan. The D gene is left open where the match is weak. Not every row has a clone size; where given, it reads once, few, many or a size class.

v_call	j_call	clone_size	d_call	cdr3_nt	cdr3_aa
TRBV7-2	TRBJ2-5	NA	TRBD2	TGTGCCAGCAGGCGTGGAGCGGGGAACCAAGAGACCCAGTACTTC	CASRRGAGNQETQYF
TRBV28	TRBJ1-2	NA	NA	TGTGCCAGCAGCTCTATTCTTCGGGGGGAACATGGCTACACCTTC	CASSSILRGEHGYTF
TRBV19	TRBJ2-1	NA	TRBD1	TGTGCCAGTAGTCCGCGACGGGACAGTCCCTACAATGAGCAGTTCTTC	CASSPRRDSPYNEQFF
TRBV2	TRBJ2-5	NA	TRBD1	TGTGCCAGCAGTGAGGGACAGGGGAAGGAGCAAGAGACCCAGTACTTC	CASSEGQGKEQETQYF
TRBV9	TRBJ2-3	NA	TRBD2	TGTGCCAGCAGCGTAGGGTCAGCGGGAGGGCCGGCAGATACGCAGTATTTT	CASSVGSAGGPADTQYF
TRBV10-2	TRBJ2-7	NA	NA	TGCGCCAGCATTCCGGACTACTCCTACGAGCAGTACTTC	CASIPDYSYEQYF
TRBV13	TRBJ1-6	NA	NA	TGTGCCAGCACCCGGGGGGGTCCACCCCTCCACTTT	CASTRGGPPLHF
TRBV13	TRBJ2-1	NA	TRBD2	TGTGCCAGCAGCCCAGCGGGAGGGTGGGGCTACAATGAGCAGTTCTTC	CASSPAGGWGYNEQFF
TRBV27	TRBJ1-1	NA	NA	TGTGCCAGCAGTCCCCTCTTTGGTAAAGGGAACACTGAAGCTTTCTTT	CASSPLFGKGNTEAFF
TRBV5-8	TRBJ1-2	NA	NA	TGTGCCAGCAACAGGGTGGGGAACTATGGCTACACCTTC	CASNRVGNYGYTF
TRBV6-5	TRBJ2-7	NA	TRBD1	TGTGCCAGCAGTTATACAGGGGGCTCCTACGAGCAGTACTTC	CASSYTGGSYEQYF
TRBV23-1	TRBJ2-1	few	NA	TGCGCCAGCAGTCACGGGACCTGCTCCTACAATGAGCAGTTCTTC	CASSHGTCSYNEQFF
TRBV6-5	TRBJ1-3	NA	NA	TGTGCCAGCAGTTACACCCCTCGGGACACCATATATTTT	CASSYTPRDTIYF
TRBV7-6	TRBJ2-1	NA	NA	TGTGCCAGCAGCTTAGTGGGCAGGTCCAATGAGCAGTTCTTC	CASSLVGRSNEQFF
TRBV5-6	TRBJ2-7	NA	NA	TGTGCCAGCAGCTTAGGGAGTCTGAACGAGCAGTACTTC	CASSLGSLNEQYF
TRBV6-5	TRBJ1-3	NA	NA	TGTGCCAGCAGACTCGATGGGGACGTTGGAAACACCATATATTTT	CASRLDGDVGNTIYF
TRBV27	TRBJ2-2	medium-sized	NA	TGTGCCAGCAGTAAGACCGGGGAGCTGTTTTTT	CASSKTGELFF
TRBV28	TRBJ1-1	NA	NA	TGTGCCAGCAGTCCATATTACAGGGATGAGGACACTGAAGCTTTCTTT	CASSPYYRDEDTEAFF
TRBV14	TRBJ1-2	NA	NA	TGTGCCAGCAGCCCCACGGGGAGCGCGGATAACTATGGCTACACCTTC	CASSPTGSADNYGYTF
TRBV6-1	TRBJ1-5	few	NA	TGTGCCAGCAGTGAAGCTTGGGGAAATCAGCCCCAGCATTTT	CASSEAWGNQPQHF
TRBV6-1	TRBJ1-5	few	NA	TGTGCCAGCAGTGAAGCGCCGGGGTTTTCAAATCAGCCCCAGCATTTT	CASSEAPGFSNQPQHF
TRBV13	TRBJ1-1	NA	NA	TGTGCCAGCAGCTTATCGGACGGATTGGGATCTGAAGCTTTCTTT	CASSLSDGLGSEAFF
TRBV27	TRBJ1-1	NA	NA	TGTGCCAGCAGTTTGGGGGGGAACACTGAAGCTTTCTTT	CASSLGGNTEAFF
TRBV28	TRBJ2-7	NA	NA	TGTGCCAGCAGTTTCCTGGGTCGGGACGAGCAGTACTTC	CASSFLGRDEQYF
TRBV7-8	TRBJ1-1	once	NA	TGTGCCAGCAGCTTATTAGACAGCCAGAACACTGAAGCTTTCTTT	CASSLLDSQNTEAFF
TRBV6-5	TRBJ2-7	NA	NA	TGTGCCAGCAGTTACTCCGCTGGTGCCGAGCAGTACTTC	CASSYSAGAEQYF
TRBV9	TRBJ2-5	NA	TRBD2	TGTGCCAGCAGGCCCGGGGGGAGTGGGGAGACCCAGTACTTC	CASRPGGSGETQYF
TRBV7-9	TRBJ1-1	NA	NA	TGTGCCAGCAGCCCCGAGGGGATGACTGAAGCTTTCTTT	CASSPEGMTEAFF
TRBV6-6	TRBJ1-5	NA	NA	TGTGCCAGCAGTTGGGTCCAAAGCAATCAGCCCCAGCATTTT	CASSWVQSNQPQHF